These 4 T cell receptor beta chains originate from one sample sequenced in a study of blood T cell repertoires in COVID-19. Libraries were prepared by immunoSEQ multiplex PCR; TCRdb keeps only in-frame clonotypes and omits some of them. The profile shows 60,000 to 70,000 clones, around 88% of them singletons. Sequences were obtained from peripheral blood. Receptors originate from a man aged 35-49 years with COVID-19, enrolled during active disease.

V and J are TRBV30 and TRBJ1-3, with D possibly being TRBD1 (6 bases). The CDR3 spans 14 residues. Germline CDR1 is GTSNPN and CDR2 is SVGIG (reference sequence). The CDR3 nucleotides read TGTGCTTTTGGGGACACTCACTCTGGAAACACCATATATTTT. Residues: CAFGDTHSGNTIYF.

The chain couples TRBV7-9 to TRBJ1-3; the match to TRBD1 covers 7 bases. Germline CDR1 SEHNR, CDR2 FQNEAQ (reference sequence). The CDR3 has 15 amino acids. V dropped 5 bases and J dropped 2; count of bases not matched to a gene: 6. CDR3 protein: CASSRQGAPGNTIYF. CDR3 nucleotide sequence: TGTGCCAGCAGCCGACAGGGAGCACCTGGAAACACCATATATTTT.

This chain uses TRBV18 with TRBJ1-1; D perhaps matches TRBD1 (6 bases). CDR1 and CDR2 from the germline V gene are KGHSH and LQKENI. The CDR3 spans 17 residues. V gave up 2 bases and J gave up 0 bases, with 16 bases separating them. DNA of the CDR3: TGTGCCAGCTCACCAGTAATCAACGACAGGCTGAACACTGAAGCTTTCTTT. It encodes CASSPVINDRLNTEAFF. Full variable domain (rest looked up from reference TRBV18 and TRBJ1-1): NAGVMQNPRHLVRRRGQEARLRCSPMKGHSHVYWYRQLPEEGLKFMVYLQKENIIDESGMPKERFSAEFPKEGPSILRIQQVVRGDSAAYFCASSPVINDRLNTEAFFGQGTRLTVV.

This chain's CDR3 is CASTPRDRQNYGYTF. As DNA, the CDR3 is TGTGCCAGCACTCCCCGGGACAGGCAAAATTATGGCTACACCTTC. The chain recombines TRBV6-5 with TRBJ1-2; 8 bases are shared with TRBD1. The germline CDR1 and CDR2 sequences are MNHEY and SVGAGI. The CDR3 loop spans 15 amino acids. The ends lost 7 bases at V and 5 bases at J; junction bases unmatched: 12.